Shown below are 4 T cell receptor beta chains from a single sample sequenced in a study of blood T cell repertoires in COVID-19. Produced via immunoSEQ multiplex PCR; TCRdb's table is partial and in-frame only. The table lists roughly 390,000 clones, around 85% of them singletons. Source material: peripheral blood. These receptors were collected from a woman between 18 and 29 years old with acute or convalescent COVID-19.

This rearrangement joins TRBV6-5 to TRBJ2-2; D is perhaps TRBD1 (6 bases). CDR3 length: 14 residues. Germline V CDR1 and CDR2: MNHEY, SVGAGI. Trimming took off 7 bases at V and 1 base at J, with 10 bases between the two ends. CDR3 coding DNA: TGTGCCAGCAAAACGGACAGGAACACCGGGGAGCTGTTTTTT. Amino acids: CASKTDRNTGELFF.

This chain uses TRBV28 with TRBJ1-2; TRBD1 matches 12 bases. Germline CDR1 MDHEN, CDR2 SYDVKM. The CDR3 consists of 18 residues. V gave up 6 bases and J gave up 1 base; unmatched junction bases: 12. The CDR3 protein is CASSPPGQGAFGNYGYTF. DNA for the CDR3: TGTGCCAGCAGCCCTCCGGGACAGGGGGCATTCGGTAACTATGGCTACACCTTC.

The J gene is TRBJ2-5, the V gene TRBV7-8; perhaps TRBD1 as D (5 bases). The CDR3 consists of 15 residues. V dropped 1 base and J dropped 5 bases, with 14 bases sitting between them. Germline V CDR1 and CDR2: SGHVS, FQNEAQ. The CDR3 sequence is CASSLVSQGPETQYF. DNA of the CDR3: TGTGCCAGCAGCTTAGTGAGTCAGGGTCCGGAGACCCAGTACTTC.

The chain combines TRBV5-1 with TRBJ2-1; tentatively, D is TRBD1 (6 bases). This CDR3 contains 15 residues. CDR1 is SGHRS, CDR2 YFSETQ, per germline. Trimming cost V 4 bases and J 3 bases, with 14 bases left between them. CDR3 amino acids: CASSRETGNYNEQFF. The CDR3 region has the DNA TGCGCCAGCAGCCGTGAGACAGGTAACTACAATGAGCAGTTCTTC.